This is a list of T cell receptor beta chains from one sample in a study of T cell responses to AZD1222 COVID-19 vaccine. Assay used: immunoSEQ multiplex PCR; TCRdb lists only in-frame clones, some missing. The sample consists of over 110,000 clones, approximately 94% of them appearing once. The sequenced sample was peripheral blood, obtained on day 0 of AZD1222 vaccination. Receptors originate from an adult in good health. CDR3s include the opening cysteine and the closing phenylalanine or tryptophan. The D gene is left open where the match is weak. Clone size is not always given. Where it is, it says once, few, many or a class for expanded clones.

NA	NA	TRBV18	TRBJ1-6	TGTGCCAGCTCACCCGGGGATTCACCCCTCCACTTT	CASSPGDSPLHF
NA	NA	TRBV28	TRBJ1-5	TGTGCCAGCGGGGATCAGCCCCAGCATTTT	CASGDQPQHF
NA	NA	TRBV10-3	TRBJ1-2	TGTGCCACCTCCTCCGGCAGGGAGAACTATGGCTACACCTTC	CATSSGRENYGYTF
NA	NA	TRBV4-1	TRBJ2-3	TGCGCCAGCAGCCCCGAAGGTAGCGTCCCAGATACGCAGTATTTT	CASSPEGSVPDTQYF
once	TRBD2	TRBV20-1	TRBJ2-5	TGCAGTGCTAGTACTCTAGCGGGGGGCGGAGAGACCCAGTACTTC	CSASTLAGGGETQYF
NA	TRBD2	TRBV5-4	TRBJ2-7	TGTGCCAGCAGCGGCGGGAGTCGGAATGGCGAGCAGTACTTC	CASSGGSRNGEQYF
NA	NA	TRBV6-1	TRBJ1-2	TGTGCCAGCAGTGAAGCGCCTACTAACTATGGCTACACCTTC	CASSEAPTNYGYTF
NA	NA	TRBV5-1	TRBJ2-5	TGCGCCAGCAGCCCGGGGAGCCAAGAGACCCAGTACTTC	CASSPGSQETQYF
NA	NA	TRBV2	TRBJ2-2	TGTGCCAGCAGTGAGGTGGCGGGGGCTACCGGGGAGCTGTTTTTT	CASSEVAGATGELFF
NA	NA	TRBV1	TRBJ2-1	TGCACCAGCAGCCAGGGTTACTACGGGGGCGTATACAATGAGCAGTTCTTC	CTSSQGYYGGVYNEQFF
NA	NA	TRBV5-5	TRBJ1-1	TGTGCCAGCAGCTTGGTAGGGATAGGGAACGCTTTCTTT	CASSLVGIGNAFF
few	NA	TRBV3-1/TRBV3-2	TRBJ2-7	TGTGCCAGCAGCCAAATGGCGGGGGCATACGAGCAGTACTTC	CASSQMAGAYEQYF
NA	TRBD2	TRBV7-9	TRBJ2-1	TGTGCCAGCAGCCTCGGGGGGGTACTCAATGAGCAGTTCTTC	CASSLGGVLNEQFF
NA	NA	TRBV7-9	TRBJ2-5	TGTGCCAGCAGCTTAGCTAGAGAGACCCAGTACTTC	CASSLARETQYF
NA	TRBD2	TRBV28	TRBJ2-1	TGTGCCAGCAGTTCTTTTAGCGGGAGCTCCTACAATGAGCAGTTCTTC	CASSSFSGSSYNEQFF
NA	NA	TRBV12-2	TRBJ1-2	TGTGCAAGTCGCTCCACCCGGGACAGGGTGTATAACTATGGCTACACCTTC	CASRSTRDRVYNYGYTF
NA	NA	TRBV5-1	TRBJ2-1	TGCGCCAGCAGCTGGCGGGACAATCCATACAATGAGCAGTTCTTC	CASSWRDNPYNEQFF
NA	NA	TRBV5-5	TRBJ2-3	TGTGCCAGCAGCTTGGGGAGGGGGCAAGATACGCAGTATTTT	CASSLGRGQDTQYF
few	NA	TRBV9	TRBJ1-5	TGTGCCAGCAGCCCAGGACAGTCCAATCAGCCCCAGCATTTT	CASSPGQSNQPQHF
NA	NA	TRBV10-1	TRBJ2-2	TGCGCCAGCAGTGATCGATCCGCAACGAACACCGGGGAGCTGTTTTTT	CASSDRSATNTGELFF
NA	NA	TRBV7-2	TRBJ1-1	TGTGCCAGCAGCTTCCTATCTGACACTGAAGCTTTCTTT	CASSFLSDTEAFF
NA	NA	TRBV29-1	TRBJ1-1	TGCAGCGTCGCTACTACGACTCCTGAAGCTTTCTTT	CSVATTTPEAFF
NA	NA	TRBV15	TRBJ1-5	TGTGCCACCAGCAGATTCAAAACGGGGACCTTCAATCAGCCCCAGCATTTT	CATSRFKTGTFNQPQHF
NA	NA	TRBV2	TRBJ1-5	TGTGCCAGCAGCGGACAGAGCAATCAGCCCCAGCATTTT	CASSGQSNQPQHF
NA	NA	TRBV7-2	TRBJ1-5	TGTGCCAGCAGCTTAGCAGGGAGAGGCAATCAGCCCCAGCATTTT	CASSLAGRGNQPQHF
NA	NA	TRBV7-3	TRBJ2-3	TGTGCCAGCAGCTTAAGTGGCCTCACAGATACGCAGTATTTT	CASSLSGLTDTQYF
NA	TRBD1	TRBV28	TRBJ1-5	TGTGCCAGCAGCACCGGGACAGGGCGTCAGCCCCAGCATTTT	CASSTGTGRQPQHF
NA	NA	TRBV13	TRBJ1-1	TGTGCCAGCAGCTCACAGGGATCTCTCACTGAAGCTTTCTTT	CASSSQGSLTEAFF
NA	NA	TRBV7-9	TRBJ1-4	TGTGCCAGCAGCCCCAACCACGCTCTCAATGAAAAACTGTTTTTT	CASSPNHALNEKLFF
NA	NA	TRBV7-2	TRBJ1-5	TGTGCCAGCAGCTTAGTGGGGGTGGACCAGCCCCAGCATTTT	CASSLVGVDQPQHF